The text below deals with one TCR beta chain. V lost 0 bases to trimming and J lost 1 base; unmatched junction nucleotides: 5. Germline CDR1 reads SGHRS; CDR2 reads YFSETQ. The CDR3 consists of 17 residues. Some clones are missing from TCRdb's copy, which holds only in-frame ones; the method was immunoSEQ multiplex PCR. The data hold about 63,000 clones, with around 87% observed a single time. The entry originates in a study of technical replicates of blood from a few donors. This sequence was found in a human donor in good health. Some clones in this sample may be carry-over from other donors' samples. The material sequenced was PBMCs. The chain combines TRBV5-1 with TRBJ2-2, with 8 bases lining up with TRBD2. The CDR3 DNA is TGCGCCAGCAGCTTGGTCGGACTAGCAGAGAACACCGGGGAGCTGTTTTTT. Translated, it gives CASSLVGLAENTGELFF.